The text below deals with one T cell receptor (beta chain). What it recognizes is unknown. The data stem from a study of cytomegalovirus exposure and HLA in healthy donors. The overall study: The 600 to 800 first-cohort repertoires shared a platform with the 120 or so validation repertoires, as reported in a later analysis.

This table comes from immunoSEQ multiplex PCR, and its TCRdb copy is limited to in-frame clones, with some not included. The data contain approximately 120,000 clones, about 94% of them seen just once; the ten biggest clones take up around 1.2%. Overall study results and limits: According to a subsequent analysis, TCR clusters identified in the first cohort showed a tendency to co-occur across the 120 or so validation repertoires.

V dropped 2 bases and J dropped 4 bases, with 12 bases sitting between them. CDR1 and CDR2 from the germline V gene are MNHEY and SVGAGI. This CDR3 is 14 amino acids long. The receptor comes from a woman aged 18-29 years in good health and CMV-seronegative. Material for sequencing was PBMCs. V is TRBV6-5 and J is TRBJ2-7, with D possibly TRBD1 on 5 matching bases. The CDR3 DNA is TGTGCCAGCAGTTACCGCAGGGCCGGATACGAGCAGTACTTC. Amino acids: CASSYRRAGYEQYF.